Shown below are 6 T cell receptor beta chains from a single sample sequenced in a study of PD-L1 blockade in urothelial cancer. Some clones are missing from TCRdb's copy, which holds only in-frame ones; the method was immunoSEQ multiplex PCR. This table has tens of thousands of clones, over 80% appearing once. Sample time point: pretreatment peripheral blood. This specimen consisted of PBMCs, obtained around atezolizumab (anti-PD-L1) treatment. Receptors originate from a man aged 55 to 69 with urothelial cancer.

This clone showed up just a few times. The gene calls are TRBV29-1 and TRBJ2-2; D is undetermined. The CDR3 length is 10 residues. Trimming stripped 8 bases from V and 4 bases from J, with 5 bases between. CDR1 and CDR2 from the germline V gene are SQVTM and ANQGSEA. For the CDR3, the DNA is TGCAGCTATAGCACCGGGGAGCTGTTTTTT. Translating gives CSYSTGELFF.

The chain employs TRBV27 and TRBJ2-7; 8 bases line up with TRBD1. The CDR3 runs to 15 residues. CDR1 MNHEY and CDR2 SMNVEV come from the germline V gene (reference sequence). V gave up 3 bases and J gave up 3 bases; unmatched junction bases: 7. The CDR3 protein is CASSFRGQGSYEQYF. The CDR3, as DNA: TGTGCCAGCAGTTTCCGAGGACAGGGCAGCTACGAGCAGTACTTC.

J is TRBJ2-7 and V is TRBV13, with TRBD1 identical over 11 bases. This CDR3 is 14 amino acids long. Losses at the gene ends were 4 bases for V and 2 bases for J; bases not matched to a gene: 1. Germline CDR1 is PRHDT and CDR2 is FYEKMQ (reference sequence). The CDR3, as DNA: TGTGCCAGCAGCTCGGGACAGGGGGCCTACGAGCAGTACTTC. Residues: CASSSGQGAYEQYF.

The chain joins TRBV7-7 to TRBJ2-2; 9 nucleotides agree with TRBD2. The CDR3 length is 15 residues. With V trimmed by 5 bases and J by 3 bases, 4 bases remained unmatched. Germline V lookup: CDR1 SSHAT, CDR2 FNYEAQ (reference sequence). The CDR3 reads CASSETSGHTGELFF. DNA of the CDR3: TGTGCCAGCAGCGAGACTAGCGGACACACCGGGGAGCTGTTTTTT.

The chain employs TRBV15 and TRBJ2-1; 8 bases align to TRBD2. V was clipped by 8 bases and J by 7 bases; unmatched bases: 13. The CDR3 is 15 residues long. The V gene's germline CDR1 is LNHNV and CDR2 YYDKDF (reference sequence). CDR3 bases: TGTGCCACCTTTTTTGAGGGACTAGTGTGGAATGAGCAGTTCTTC. Protein product: CATFFEGLVWNEQFF.

The rearrangement joins TRBV5-4 to TRBJ1-4, with D tentatively TRBD1 (6 bases). The CDR3 runs 14 residues. V lost 2 bases, J lost 8 bases, and 13 bases lay in between. Germline-derived CDR1 and CDR2 are SGHNT and YYREEE (reference sequence). For the CDR3, the DNA is TGTGCCAGCAGCTTACAGGGTGGGTTCGAAAAACTGTTTTTT. Residues: CASSLQGGFEKLFF.